This is a list of T cell receptor beta chains from one sample in a study of cytomegalovirus exposure and HLA in healthy donors. Only in-frame clones appear in the TCRdb table, and some are missing; sequencing was by immunoSEQ multiplex PCR. The data hold some 110,000 clones, with 88% observed a single time. Material: PBMCs. These receptors were taken from a woman younger than 30 in good health and CMV-seropositive. Each CDR3 is given with its conserved first and last residue. A D gene is named only where the DNA matches it firmly. Clone size is stated in some rows and not others, as once, few, many or a class when expanded.

d_gene: .
abundance: .
v_gene: TRBV28
CDR3aa: CASSLVMENQETQYF

d_gene: TRBD1
abundance: .
v_gene: TRBV6-1
CDR3aa: CATTEGQRNTGELFF

d_gene: TRBD2
abundance: .
v_gene: TRBV4-1
CDR3aa: CASSQVERGAIEQFF

d_gene: TRBD1
abundance: .
v_gene: TRBV18
CDR3aa: CASSPPTGASGEKLFF

d_gene: .
abundance: .
v_gene: TRBV9
CDR3aa: CASSVDTGLNYGYTF

d_gene: .
abundance: .
v_gene: TRBV4-3
CDR3aa: CASSQDNRGLFTDTQYF

d_gene: .
abundance: once
v_gene: TRBV9
CDR3aa: CASSATPQAMGYTF

d_gene: .
abundance: .
v_gene: TRBV28
CDR3aa: CASTARGSGNTIYF

d_gene: .
abundance: .
v_gene: TRBV28
CDR3aa: CASSLMGPFSVRGTEAFF

d_gene: .
abundance: .
v_gene: TRBV2
CDR3aa: CASSRQETQYF

d_gene: .
abundance: .
v_gene: TRBV4-3
CDR3aa: CASSQVWGWSGNTIYF

d_gene: .
abundance: few
v_gene: TRBV6-5
CDR3aa: CASSYSLSQPQHF

d_gene: TRBD1
abundance: .
v_gene: TRBV7-2
CDR3aa: CASTRDRGPYGYTF

d_gene: .
abundance: .
v_gene: TRBV25-1
CDR3aa: CASSDQQGIEEKLFF

d_gene: TRBD1
abundance: .
v_gene: TRBV6-5
CDR3aa: CASSPGQAVDNEQFF

d_gene: .
abundance: .
v_gene: TRBV7-2
CDR3aa: CASSSFESGNGYTF

d_gene: TRBD1
abundance: .
v_gene: TRBV2
CDR3aa: CASSAGAGGGGQPQHF

d_gene: .
abundance: once
v_gene: TRBV5-4
CDR3aa: CASSPPGLTSEQYF

d_gene: .
abundance: .
v_gene: TRBV19
CDR3aa: CASSMGAGHSNQPQHF

d_gene: .
abundance: .
v_gene: TRBV4-1
CDR3aa: CASSQVADSNQPQHF

d_gene: .
abundance: .
v_gene: TRBV21-1
CDR3aa: CASSFEGDRDYGYTF

d_gene: .
abundance: .
v_gene: TRBV4-1
CDR3aa: CASSQGRTDSPLHF

d_gene: .
abundance: .
v_gene: TRBV6-1
CDR3aa: CASSELPDSYGYTF

d_gene: .
abundance: .
v_gene: TRBV7-2
CDR3aa: CASSLGVGLRGNQPQHF

d_gene: .
abundance: .
v_gene: TRBV6-5
CDR3aa: CASSYSSRGPTGEQFF

d_gene: TRBD1
abundance: few
v_gene: TRBV4-3
CDR3aa: CASSRQGAGELFF

d_gene: TRBD2
abundance: .
v_gene: TRBV19
CDR3aa: CASSVSSGSSYEQYF

d_gene: TRBD1
abundance: few
v_gene: TRBV10-3
CDR3aa: CAISDRASEKLFF

d_gene: .
abundance: .
v_gene: TRBV2
CDR3aa: CASSVTQGSGGLAPYEQYF

d_gene: .
abundance: .
v_gene: TRBV4-1
CDR3aa: CASSRPGTGELFF

d_gene: TRBD1
abundance: .
v_gene: TRBV6-1
CDR3aa: CASSRDRVNEKLFF

d_gene: TRBD1
abundance: .
v_gene: TRBV15
CDR3aa: CATSRPGQGDEKLFF

d_gene: .
abundance: .
v_gene: TRBV11-2
CDR3aa: CASSLDRANEQFF

d_gene: .
abundance: .
v_gene: TRBV27
CDR3aa: CASRFTTGLYEQYF

d_gene: .
abundance: .
v_gene: TRBV5-4
CDR3aa: CASSLKMEASSYNEQFF

d_gene: TRBD2
abundance: .
v_gene: TRBV10-2
CDR3aa: CASSGGTSNTGELFF

d_gene: TRBD1
abundance: .
v_gene: TRBV5-8
CDR3aa: CASSRDRGSLSNQPQHF

d_gene: .
abundance: .
v_gene: TRBV6-5
CDR3aa: CASRPPVPGDIQYF

d_gene: TRBD2
abundance: .
v_gene: TRBV19
CDR3aa: CASSTLAGGTDTQYF

d_gene: .
abundance: .
v_gene: TRBV6-1
CDR3aa: CASQADYEQYF

d_gene: .
abundance: .
v_gene: TRBV5-4
CDR3aa: CASSFETGSYEQYF

d_gene: .
abundance: .
v_gene: TRBV28
CDR3aa: CASSLSTERNTEAFF

d_gene: .
abundance: .
v_gene: TRBV4-1
CDR3aa: CASSQTGTNTGELFF

d_gene: TRBD1
abundance: .
v_gene: TRBV2
CDR3aa: CASRGTGTYEQYF

d_gene: .
abundance: .
v_gene: TRBV7-2
CDR3aa: CASSPTTVEQYF

d_gene: .
abundance: .
v_gene: TRBV5-4
CDR3aa: CASSLGGPSRTQYF

d_gene: .
abundance: .
v_gene: TRBV5-6
CDR3aa: CASSLKGSRYYGYTF

d_gene: TRBD1
abundance: few
v_gene: TRBV18
CDR3aa: CASSPPNRGRKNTEAFF

d_gene: TRBD1
abundance: .
v_gene: TRBV7-6
CDR3aa: CASSLGQVTDTQYF

d_gene: .
abundance: .
v_gene: TRBV15
CDR3aa: CATSRVAGNTEAFF

d_gene: .
abundance: .
v_gene: TRBV5-6
CDR3aa: CASSQGNQPQHF

d_gene: .
abundance: .
v_gene: TRBV7-9
CDR3aa: CASSPRAQGSEAFF

d_gene: .
abundance: few
v_gene: TRBV6-4
CDR3aa: CASSDGGYNEQFF